This T cell receptor beta chain emerged from a study of a mutant IDH1 vaccine in newly diagnosed glioma. Study background: All eight of the vaccinations patients received fell in weeks 1, 3, 5, 7, 11, 15, 19 and 23. Every participant had undergone radiotherapy, temozolomide, or both before, and most underwent both.

Study outcomes and limitations: There seemed to be no relation between pseudoprogression and changes in top peripheral T cell clonotypes. Altogether, 85% to 95% of patients exhibited vaccine-induced immune responses.

Time point specified: week 5, during vaccination. All doses held 300 ug of mutant IDH1 20-mer peptide, with topical imiquimod. The germline CDR1 and CDR2 sequences are MNHEY and SVGAGI. With 6 bases clipped from V and 4 bases from J, the junction kept 7 bases outside the gene matches. The CDR3 totals 14 residues. With regard to this clone: Its cognate antigen is unknown.

TCRdb's table, derived via immunoSEQ multiplex PCR, lists solely in-frame clones and lacks some. Among approximately 57,000 clones listed, approximately 86% were seen once. This sequence was found in a woman aged 18-29 years with glioma. Some clones in this sample may be carry-over from other donors' samples. Sequenced material: PBMCs, taken from a glioma patient whose treatment included an IDH1 peptide vaccine. The V and J genes are TRBV6-5 and TRBJ1-2; 8 bases align to TRBD1. CDR3 sequence reads: CASRLIGTGYGYTF. The CDR3 DNA sequence: TGTGCCAGCAGGCTAATCGGGACAGGCTATGGCTACACCTTC.